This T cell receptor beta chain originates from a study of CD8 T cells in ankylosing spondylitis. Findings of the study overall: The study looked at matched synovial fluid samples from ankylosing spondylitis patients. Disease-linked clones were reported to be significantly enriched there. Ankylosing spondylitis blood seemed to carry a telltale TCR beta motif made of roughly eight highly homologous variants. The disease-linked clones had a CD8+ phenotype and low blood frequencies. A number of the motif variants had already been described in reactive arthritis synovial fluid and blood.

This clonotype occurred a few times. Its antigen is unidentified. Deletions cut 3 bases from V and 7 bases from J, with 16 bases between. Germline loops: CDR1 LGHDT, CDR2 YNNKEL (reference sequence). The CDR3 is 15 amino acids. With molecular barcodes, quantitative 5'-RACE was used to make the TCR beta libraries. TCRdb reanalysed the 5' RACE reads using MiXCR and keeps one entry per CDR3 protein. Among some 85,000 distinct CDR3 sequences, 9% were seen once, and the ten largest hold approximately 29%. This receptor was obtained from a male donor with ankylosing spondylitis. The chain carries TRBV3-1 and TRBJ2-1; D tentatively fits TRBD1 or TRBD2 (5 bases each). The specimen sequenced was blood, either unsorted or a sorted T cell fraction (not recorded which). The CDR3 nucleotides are TGTGCCAGCAGCCATGGGGACGGCCTCTTGAATGAGCAGTTCTTC. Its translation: CASSHGDGLLNEQFF.